The present entry profiles one T cell receptor (beta chain) with its context. This sample is drawn from a study of blood T cell repertoires in COVID-19. The length of the CDR3 is 13 residues. Trimming cost V 5 bases and J 5 bases, with 12 bases left between them. CDR1 is SGHNT, CDR2 YENEEA, per germline. Enrolled through a virtual design, the participants were between roughly 18 and 89 years of age and came from 24 US areas. Participant reports of clinical history set cohort assignment. Sequencing used immunoSEQ multiplex PCR; TCRdb keeps in-frame clones, though not all of them. The repertoire holds around 280,000 clones, with 87% as singletons.

The chain uses TRBV11-3 and TRBJ1-1; D is perhaps TRBD1 (5 bases). Sequencing used PBMCs or T cells enriched from blood (not recorded which). This TCR derives from a woman in her thirties or forties who had recovered from COVID-19. For the CDR3, the DNA is TGTGCCAGCAGCCAAGGAAGGGGAACTGAAGCTTTCTTT. This encodes CASSQGRGTEAFF.